The clone carrying this T cell receptor beta chain has only one observation. Libraries were prepared by immunoSEQ multiplex PCR; TCRdb keeps only in-frame clonotypes and omits some of them. The top ten hold roughly 0.7% of the sample, which has around 200,000 clones, 88% seen once. The sample belongs to a study of blood T cell repertoires in COVID-19. The germline V gene has CDR1 MNHEY and CDR2 SVGAGI. V was cut by 6 bases and J by 1 base, with 14 bases left in between. The CDR3 has 15 amino acids. The TCR comes from a man in his forties with acute or convalescent COVID-19. The chain joins TRBV6-5 to TRBJ2-3; D perhaps matches TRBD2 (6 bases). Sequencing was done on a sample of peripheral blood. The CDR3 is CASSRTTRGTDTQYF. The DNA for the CDR3 is TGTGCCAGCAGCCGGACTACCAGGGGCACAGATACGCAGTATTTT.